This T cell receptor beta chain was identified in a study of T cells in tuberculosis. General study points: Active tuberculosis alpha repertoires lay closer to GMM-specific TCRs than controls'.

TCRdb keeps only in-frame clones here, not all; method: immunoSEQ multiplex PCR. The table lists 30,000 to 35,000 clones, just over 90% of them singletons, with 2% to 2.5% in the top ten. Worth noting for this clone: The antigen is undetermined.

The receptor was isolated from a donor aged 10 to 29 with latent tuberculosis or without tuberculosis infection. Sequencing was carried out using PBMCs.

The CDR3 sequence is CASSLVSGIASYEQYF. The CDR3 nucleotides read TGTGCCAGCAGCTTAGTCAGCGGGATCGCATCATACGAGCAGTACTTC. The V call is TRBV7-9, the J call TRBJ2-7; 7 nucleotides align to TRBD2. The CDR3 has 16 residues. V was pared by 1 base and J by 4 bases, with 10 bases of the junction left unmatched. In germline, CDR1 is SEHNR, CDR2 FQNEAQ (reference sequence).